This TCR beta chain emerged from a study of T cells in Graves' hyperthyroidism and ophthalmopathy. Per the germline V gene, CDR1 is MDHEN and CDR2 is SYDVKM. This CDR3 has 11 residues. V lost 6 bases and J lost 9, with 11 bases in between. Amplification yielded TCR beta CDR3 regions, with RNA transcripts as the source. The HTBI primer set served for first-round RT-PCR of the TCR CDR3. From the multiplex PCR reads, TCRdb called clonotypes with MiXCR, one entry per CDR3 protein. The sample has about 520,000 distinct CDR3 sequences, less than 25% seen once. This clonotype was picked up many times. The sequence was obtained from a man younger than 35 with Graves' hyperthyroidism. Sequenced input: blood. The V and J genes are TRBV28 and TRBJ2-5; possible D gene TRBD2, 5 bases. The CDR3 DNA sequence: TGTGCCAGCAGCGGGATTTGGGCCCAGTACTTC. Its protein product is CASSGIWAQYF.